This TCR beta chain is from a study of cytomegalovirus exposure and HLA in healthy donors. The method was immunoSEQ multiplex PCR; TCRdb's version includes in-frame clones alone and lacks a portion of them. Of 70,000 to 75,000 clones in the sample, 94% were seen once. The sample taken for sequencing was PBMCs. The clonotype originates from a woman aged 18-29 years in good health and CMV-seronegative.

CDR3 amino acids: CASSVETARYTGELFF. The DNA of the CDR3 is TGTGCCAGCAGCGTAGAGACAGCGCGCTACACCGGGGAGCTGTTTTTT. This rearrangement joins TRBV9 to TRBJ2-2, with D perhaps matching TRBD1 (5 bases). Between the trimmed V and J ends, which lost 0 bases and 3 bases, there was a span of 12 bases. The CDR3 runs 16 residues. Germline V lookup: CDR1 SGDLS, CDR2 YYNGEE.